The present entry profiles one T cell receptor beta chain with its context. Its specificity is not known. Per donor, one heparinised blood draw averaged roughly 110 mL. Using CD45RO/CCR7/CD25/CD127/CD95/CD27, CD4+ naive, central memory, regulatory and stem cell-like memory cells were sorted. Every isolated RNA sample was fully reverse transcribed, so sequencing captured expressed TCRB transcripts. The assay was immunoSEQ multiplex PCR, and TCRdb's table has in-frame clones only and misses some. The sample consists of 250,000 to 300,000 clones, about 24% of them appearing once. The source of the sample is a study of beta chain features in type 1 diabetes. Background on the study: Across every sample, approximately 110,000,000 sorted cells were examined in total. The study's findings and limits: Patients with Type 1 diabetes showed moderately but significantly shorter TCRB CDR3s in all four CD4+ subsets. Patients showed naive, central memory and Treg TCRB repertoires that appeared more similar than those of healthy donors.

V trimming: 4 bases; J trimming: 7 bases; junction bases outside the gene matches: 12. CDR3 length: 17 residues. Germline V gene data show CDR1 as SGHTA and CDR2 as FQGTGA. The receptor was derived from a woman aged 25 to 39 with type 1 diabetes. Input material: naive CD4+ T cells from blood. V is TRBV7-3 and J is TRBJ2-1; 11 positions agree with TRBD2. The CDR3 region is CASSSTGTSGFGNEQFF. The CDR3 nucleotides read TGTGCCAGCAGCTCTACCGGGACTAGCGGTTTCGGGAATGAGCAGTTCTTC.